These T cell receptor beta chains were read from a single sample in a study of T cells in localized non-small cell lung cancer. Some clones are missing from TCRdb's copy, which holds only in-frame ones; the method was immunoSEQ multiplex PCR. The sample lists tens of thousands of clones; under 85% were seen once. Specimen: peripheral blood, collected before any cancer treatment. These receptors all come from a male donor aged 60 or over with stage II squamous cell lung carcinoma. The CDR3 runs from the conserved cysteine through the conserved F or W. D genes are given only for firm matches. The size entry is marked missing in some rows and otherwise reads once, few, many or a size class.

size: -
D: TRBD1
J: TRBJ1-2
V: TRBV7-3
CDR3: CASSSPTGSYTF
DNA: TGTGCCAGCAGCTCTCCGACAGGGAGCTACACCTTC

size: -
D: -
J: TRBJ1-4
V: TRBV7-6
CDR3: CASSSILGKEKLFF
DNA: TGTGCCAGCAGCTCCATCCTAGGAAAGGAAAAACTGTTTTTT

size: once
D: TRBD1
J: TRBJ1-5
V: TRBV15
CDR3: CATSRDSNTGEGNQPQHF
DNA: TGTGCCACCAGCAGAGATAGCAATACAGGGGAGGGCAATCAGCCCCAGCATTTT

size: -
D: -
J: TRBJ1-5
V: TRBV9
CDR3: CASSAGGHSNQPQHF
DNA: TGTGCCAGCAGCGCGGGGGGTCATAGCAATCAGCCCCAGCATTTT

size: -
D: -
J: TRBJ1-4
V: TRBV7-6
CDR3: CASSSTPQGATNEKLFF
DNA: TGTGCCAGCAGCTCCACCCCACAGGGCGCAACTAATGAAAAACTGTTTTTT

size: -
D: TRBD1
J: TRBJ1-1
V: TRBV19
CDR3: CALFRGGLNTEAFF
DNA: TGTGCCCTTTTCAGGGGGGGTTTGAACACTGAAGCTTTCTTT

size: -
D: TRBD2
J: TRBJ2-1
V: TRBV6-5
CDR3: CASRVGGGANEQFF
DNA: TGTGCCAGCAGGGTAGGCGGGGGGGCCAATGAGCAGTTCTTC

size: -
D: -
J: TRBJ1-6
V: TRBV5-6
CDR3: CASSLGGSASPLHF
DNA: TGTGCCAGCAGCTTGGGAGGCAGCGCATCACCCCTCCACTTT

size: once
D: TRBD1
J: TRBJ1-4
V: TRBV15
CDR3: CATSRAGQGFAKLFF
DNA: TGTGCCACCAGCAGAGCGGGACAGGGATTTGCAAAACTGTTTTTT

size: -
D: -
J: TRBJ2-2
V: TRBV5-1
CDR3: CASSPDRPGAGELFF
DNA: TGCGCCAGCAGCCCAGACAGGCCGGGCGCCGGGGAGCTGTTTTTT

size: -
D: TRBD2
J: TRBJ2-2
V: TRBV4-1
CDR3: CASSRPPTSGRWTGELFF
DNA: TGCGCCAGCAGTCGTCCCCCGACTAGCGGGAGGTGGACCGGGGAGCTGTTTTTT

size: -
D: -
J: TRBJ2-3
V: TRBV4-2
CDR3: CASSQLGPATDTQYF
DNA: TGTGCCAGCAGCCAATTGGGCCCGGCCACAGATACGCAGTATTTT

size: few
D: -
J: TRBJ1-2
V: TRBV5-1
CDR3: CASTFSPFRDGYGYTF
DNA: TGCGCCAGCACCTTTTCCCCGTTCCGCGACGGCTATGGCTACACCTTC

size: few
D: TRBD1
J: TRBJ2-2
V: TRBV7-2
CDR3: CASSLTPAGGGGELFF
DNA: TGTGCCAGCAGCTTAACACCGGCAGGGGGCGGCGGGGAGCTGTTTTTT

size: -
D: -
J: TRBJ1-5
V: TRBV19
CDR3: CASIPGTTGNGNQPQHF
DNA: TGTGCCAGTATCCCCGGGACAACGGGTAATGGCAATCAGCCCCAGCATTTT

size: -
D: -
J: TRBJ1-5
V: TRBV27
CDR3: CASSFVVGQPQHF
DNA: TGTGCCAGCAGTTTTGTAGTAGGGCAGCCCCAGCATTTT

size: once
D: TRBD1
J: TRBJ1-3
V: TRBV7-9
CDR3: CASSIGTGSPSGNTIYF
DNA: TGTGCCAGCAGCATAGGGACAGGGTCCCCCTCTGGAAACACCATATATTTT

size: few
D: -
J: TRBJ2-7
V: TRBV7-9
CDR3: CASSLRGSPRDF
DNA: TGTGCCAGCAGCTTACGGGGATCACCCAGGGACTTC

size: -
D: TRBD2
J: TRBJ2-7
V: TRBV29-1
CDR3: CSVSGGASGLSYEQYF
DNA: TGCAGCGTCTCCGGGGGAGCTAGCGGACTCTCCTACGAGCAGTACTTC

size: few
D: -
J: TRBJ2-7
V: TRBV9
CDR3: CASSVGPFGEQYF
DNA: TGTGCCAGCAGCGTAGGACCCTTCGGGGAGCAGTACTTC

size: -
D: -
J: TRBJ2-2
V: TRBV21-1
CDR3: CASRKVGVGELFF
DNA: TGTGCCAGCAGAAAGGTGGGTGTCGGGGAGCTGTTTTTT

size: -
D: -
J: TRBJ2-5
V: TRBV5-1
CDR3: CASTTGSGETQYF
DNA: TGCGCCAGCACCACGGGGAGTGGAGAGACCCAGTACTTC

size: once
D: -
J: TRBJ2-7
V: TRBV19
CDR3: CASSQMTSSYEQYF
DNA: TGTGCCAGTAGTCAGATGACGAGCTCCTACGAGCAGTACTTC

size: once
D: TRBD1
J: TRBJ1-2
V: TRBV4-1
CDR3: CASSWDSPSGYTF
DNA: TGCGCCAGCAGCTGGGACAGCCCTTCTGGCTACACCTTC

size: once
D: -
J: TRBJ2-4
V: TRBV5-1
CDR3: CASSPWEASEGIAKNIQYF
DNA: TGCGCCAGCAGCCCCTGGGAGGCCTCTGAAGGGATAGCCAAAAACATTCAGTACTTC

size: -
D: TRBD1
J: TRBJ1-5
V: TRBV19
CDR3: CASSIGQGVGQPQHF
DNA: TGTGCCAGTAGTATTGGACAGGGAGTAGGTCAGCCCCAGCATTTT

size: -
D: -
J: TRBJ2-3
V: TRBV5-1
CDR3: CASSLTGTDTQYF
DNA: TGCGCCAGCAGCTTGACTGGCACAGATACGCAGTATTTT

size: -
D: TRBD1
J: TRBJ1-2
V: TRBV19
CDR3: CASSIGTGYGYTF
DNA: TGTGCCAGTAGTATAGGGACAGGCTATGGCTACACCTTC

size: -
D: -
J: TRBJ2-3
V: TRBV5-6
CDR3: CASSFSSGPTDTQYF
DNA: TGTGCCAGCAGCTTTAGTAGCGGCCCCACAGATACGCAGTATTTT

size: -
D: -
J: TRBJ1-1
V: TRBV20-1
CDR3: CSPGDPRQAFF
DNA: TGCAGCCCTGGGGACCCTCGCCAGGCTTTCTTT

size: -
D: -
J: TRBJ1-5
V: TRBV16
CDR3: CASSPQGFNQPQHF
DNA: TGTGCCAGCAGTCCCCAGGGGTTCAATCAGCCCCAGCATTTT

size: -
D: -
J: TRBJ2-1
V: TRBV4-1
CDR3: CASSPRDGTGGHNEQFF
DNA: TGCGCCAGCAGCCCAAGGGACGGGACGGGCGGCCACAATGAGCAGTTCTTC

size: once
D: -
J: TRBJ2-7
V: TRBV27
CDR3: CASSKQGREQYF
DNA: TGTGCCAGCAGTAAACAAGGGCGAGAGCAGTACTTC

size: -
D: -
J: TRBJ2-3
V: TRBV5-1
CDR3: CASNPLGDVSTDTQYF
DNA: TGCGCCAGCAATCCGCTGGGCGACGTAAGCACAGATACGCAGTATTTT

size: -
D: TRBD2
J: TRBJ2-5
V: TRBV4-3
CDR3: CASSQDTSGSFETQYF
DNA: TGCGCCAGCAGCCAAGATACCAGCGGGAGTTTCGAGACCCAGTACTTC

size: once
D: -
J: TRBJ1-2
V: TRBV11-3
CDR3: CASSLERVYGYTF
DNA: TGTGCCAGCAGCTTAGAAAGGGTCTATGGCTACACCTTC

size: -
D: TRBD1
J: TRBJ2-7
V: TRBV4-1
CDR3: CASSLGQGDIYEQYF
DNA: TGCGCCAGCAGCCTAGGACAGGGGGATATCTACGAGCAGTACTTC